The 22 T cell receptor beta chains below come from one sample, sequenced in a study of spatial heterogeneity in lung cancer. Points from the study as a whole: Tumors with more nonsynonymous mutations had more expanded intratumoral alpha and beta TCRs.

Time point noted: sample taken at primary tumor resection. Their specific antigens are unknown. From the 5' RACE reads, TCRdb called clonotypes with MiXCR, one entry per CDR3 protein. The sample contains about 9,200 distinct CDR3 sequences, 45% to 65% of which appear only once. The sample here was lung tumor tissue, taken at surgery. Source of these receptors: a female donor with early-stage non-small cell lung cancer.

About this clonotype itself: The library was designed around alpha chains, so this beta chain is a stray read whose abundance carries little weight. This chain uses TRBV29-1 with TRBJ2-1; D is possibly TRBD1 or TRBD2 (5 bases each). V lost 4 bases, J lost 15 bases, and 13 bases lay in between. This CDR3 is built from 10 residues. CDR1 is SQVTM and CDR2 is ANQGSEA in the germline V gene. The CDR3: CSVVGARSFF. CDR3 nucleotides: TGCAGCGTTGTCGGGGCCAGGTCGTTCTTC.

As for this clonotype: As an off-target read in a library built for alpha chains, this beta chain has a frequency of little significance. The chain recombines TRBV7-9 with TRBJ2-1; D gene unclear. Germline V gene lookup returns CDR1 SEHNR and CDR2 FQNEAQ (reference sequence). The CDR3 totals 14 residues. Trimming left V 1 base short and J 4 bases short, with 8 bases between. This CDR3 reads CASSLGYEYNEQFF. The CDR3 coding sequence is TGTGCCAGCAGCTTAGGCTACGAATACAATGAGCAGTTCTTC.

The count of this clonotype is one. A library prepared for alpha chains yielded this beta chain as an off-target read; its size is of little meaning. This rearrangement joins TRBV6-5 to TRBJ2-6; D gene ambiguous. The CDR3 contains 14 residues. Germline V gives CDR1 MNHEY, CDR2 SVGAGI. V lost 0 bases to trimming and J lost 4 bases, with 4 bases between them. The DNA for the CDR3 is TGTGCCAGCAGTTACTCTGTAGGGGCCAACGTCCTGACTTTC. Translated, it gives CASSYSVGANVLTF.

This clonotype has more than one count but fewer than ten. This beta chain is off target for a library built for alpha chains, so its abundance means little. V is TRBV7-9 and J is TRBJ2-3; TRBD1 might be the D (6 bases). This CDR3 has 15 residues. V was clipped by 5 bases and J by 1 base, with 13 bases between them. Germline CDR1 is SEHNR and CDR2 is FQNEAQ (reference sequence). The CDR3 DNA reads as TGTGCCAGCAGCCGAGGGGGTCGGCGCACAGATACGCAGTATTTT. It yields the protein CASSRGGRRTDTQYF.

Regarding this clonotype: Since the library was made to target alpha chains, this beta chain is a stray read and its abundance is not meaningful. The rearrangement uses TRBV7-2 and TRBJ2-2, with a weak D call TRBD1 (5 bases). Germline V gene lookup returns CDR1 SGHTA and CDR2 FQGNSA. The CDR3 loop spans 14 amino acids. V lost 4 bases, J lost 4 bases, and 10 bases lay in between. The CDR3: CASSYNRLTGELFF. The CDR3 nucleotides are TGTGCCAGCAGCTACAACAGGCTCACCGGGGAGCTGTTTTTT.

Comment on this clonotype: This beta chain slipped into a library made for alpha chains as a stray read, so its size is not meaningful. The chain combines TRBV15 with TRBJ2-3; D is perhaps TRBD2 (6 bases). The CDR3 contains 15 residues. Deletions cut 5 bases from V and 4 bases from J, with 16 bases between. Per the germline V gene, CDR1 is LNHNV and CDR2 is YYDKDF (reference sequence). The DNA of the CDR3 is TGTGCCACCAGCCGAGGTGGGGGGTTTTCAGATACGCAGTATTTT. It translates to CATSRGGGFSDTQYF. Variable domain in full (rest from reference TRBV15 and TRBJ2-3): DAMVIQNPRYQVTQFGKPVTLSCSQTLNHNVMYWYQQKSSQAPKLLFHYYDKDFNNEADTPDNFQSRRPNTSFCFLDIRSPGLGDTAMYLCATSRGGGFSDTQYFGPGTRLTVL.

On this clonotype: Because this beta chain is a stray read in a library intended to capture alpha chains, its abundance should not be given much weight. This chain links TRBV11-2 with TRBJ2-7, with TRBD2 matching 11 bases. J gave up 7 bases and V 4 bases, and 6 bases lay outside the gene matches. The CDR3 spans 14 residues. The V gene's germline CDR1 is SGHAT and CDR2 FQNNGV. The CDR3 nucleotides read TGTGCCAGCAGCTACCTAGGACTAGCGGGTGAGCAGTACTTC. Amino acid sequence: CASSYLGLAGEQYF. The full variable domain, in which reference TRBV11-2 and TRBJ2-7 provide the parts outside the CDR3, is EAGVAQSPRYKIIEKRQSVAFWCNPISGHATLYWYQQILGQGPKLLIQFQNNGVVDDSQLPKDRFSAERLKGVDSTLKIQPAKLEDSAVYLCASSYLGLAGEQYFGPGTRLTVT.

This clonotype was counted between two and nine times. This beta chain is a stray sequence in a library constructed for alpha chains; its clone size is not meaningful. This chain links TRBV4-1 with TRBJ1-1; unclear D gene. The CDR3 covers 13 residues. Germline lookup yields CDR1 MGHRA and CDR2 YSYEKL. V lost 4 bases, J lost 0 bases, and 6 bases lay in between. CDR3 bases: TGCGCCAGCAGCCTCCGCTTGAACACTGAAGCTTTCTTT. Amino acid sequence: CASSLRLNTEAFF.

Notes on this clonotype: This beta chain is an off-target read within a library intended for alpha chains, so its frequency means little. The gene calls are TRBV7-9 and TRBJ2-7; D is undetermined. V lost 8 bases to trimming and J lost 2 bases, with 13 bases between them. The CDR3 contains 13 residues. Germline-derived CDR1 and CDR2 are SEHNR and FQNEAQ (reference sequence). CDR3 protein: CASGTFGAYEQYF. DNA of the CDR3: TGTGCCAGCGGTACTTTTGGTGCCTACGAGCAGTACTTC. The whole variable domain, filled in from reference TRBV7-9 and TRBJ2-7, reads DTGVSQNPRHKITKRGQNVTFRCDPISEHNRLYWYRQTLGQGPEFLTYFQNEAQLEKSRLLSDRFSAERPKGSFSTLEIQRTEQGDSAMYLCASGTFGAYEQYFGPGTRLTVT.

This clonotype has more than one count but fewer than ten. Little can be read into the size of this beta chain, an off-target read in a library designed for alpha chains. In DNA form, the CDR3 reads TGTGCCAGCAGCTTAAGTTACAGCTATGGCTACACCTTC. As protein: CASSLSYSYGYTF. The chain couples TRBV11-2 to TRBJ1-2; D remains unclear. The CDR3 totals 13 residues. Germline CDR1 is SGHAT and CDR2 is FQNNGV. The V end was cut by 2 bases, the J end by 4 bases, with 8 bases between. The variable domain in full, with the rest retrieved from reference TRBV11-2 and TRBJ1-2, is EAGVAQSPRYKIIEKRQSVAFWCNPISGHATLYWYQQILGQGPKLLIQFQNNGVVDDSQLPKDRFSAERLKGVDSTLKIQPAKLEDSAVYLCASSLSYSYGYTFGSGTRLTVV.

Sample share makes this clonotype medium-sized. Since the library was made to target alpha chains, this beta chain is a stray read and its abundance is not meaningful. The chain is built from TRBV7-2 and TRBJ2-1, with 7 bases lining up with TRBD2. Germline CDR1 and CDR2: SGHTA and FQGNSA. V shed 4 bases, J shed 7 bases, and the junction held 10 bases outside the gene matches. The CDR3 has 15 residues. CDR3 in amino acids: CASSSRVLGGNEQFF. DNA of the CDR3: TGTGCCAGCAGCTCCCGGGTCCTGGGGGGGAATGAGCAGTTCTTC.

By sample fraction, this clonotype is medium-sized. Since it is a stray read in a library aimed at alpha chains, this beta chain has a size that is not meaningful. V usage is TRBV9 and J usage is TRBJ1-6, with D tentatively TRBD1 (5 bases). V was shortened by 2 bases and J by 2 bases, with 8 bases between the two germline ends. The germline V gene has CDR1 SGDLS and CDR2 YYNGEE. The length of the CDR3 is 15 residues. CDR3 sequence reads: CASSVQGAYNSPLHF. The CDR3 DNA is TGTGCCAGCAGCGTCCAGGGCGCCTATAATTCACCCCTCCACTTT.

Regarding this clonotype: Because this beta chain is a stray read in a library intended to capture alpha chains, its abundance should not be given much weight. The chain couples TRBV5-8 to TRBJ1-1; no definite D call. The V and J ends lost 4 bases and 3 bases respectively, with 16 bases between them. Germline V CDR1 and CDR2: SGHTS, YDEGEE. The CDR3 totals 15 residues. The CDR3, as DNA: TGTGCCAGCAGCCCTGCACGGGAGGCAGACACTGAAGCTTTCTTT. Protein: CASSPAREADTEAFF.

On this clonotype: This beta chain lies outside the target of a library built for alpha chains; its clone size means little. This chain connects TRBV7-3 to TRBJ2-5; 8 bases line up with TRBD2. Trimming took 5 bases from V and 6 from J; bases not matched to a gene: 8. Germline V gives CDR1 SGHTA, CDR2 FQGTGA. The CDR3 is 14 amino acids. The CDR3 nucleotides read TGTGCCAGCAGCCTTACTAGCGGCCAGCAGACCCAGTACTTC. It codes for CASSLTSGQQTQYF.

On this clonotype: This beta chain is an unintended read in a library built for alpha chains; its size means little. V is TRBV28 and J is TRBJ1-2; 7 positions match TRBD1. V was clipped by 7 bases and J by 4 bases; unmatched bases: 6. In germline, CDR1 is MDHEN, CDR2 SYDVKM. This CDR3 region has 13 residues. The CDR3 DNA reads as TGTGCCAGCACCCAGGGGGAGATCTATGGCTACACCTTC. This codes for CASTQGEIYGYTF.

As to this clonotype: As an off-target read in a library built for alpha chains, this beta chain has a frequency of little significance. CDR3 sequence: CASSLGVSGNTIYF. In DNA form, the CDR3 reads TGTGCCAGCAGCTTGGGGGTATCTGGAAACACCATATATTTT. The V and J genes are TRBV5-6 and TRBJ1-3, with no clear D. CDR1 and CDR2 (germline): SGHDT, YYEEEE. V lost 0 bases, J lost 1 base, and 5 bases lay in between. The CDR3 extends over 14 amino acids. The whole variable domain, remainder taken from reference TRBV5-6 and TRBJ1-3, is DAGVTQSPTHLIKTRGQQVTLRCSPKSGHDTVSWYQQALGQGPQFIFQYYEEEERQRGNFPDRFSGHQFPNYSSELNVNALLLGDSALYLCASSLGVSGNTIYFGEGSWLTVV.

To note about this clonotype: This beta chain turned up in a library designed for alpha chains; as an off-target read, its abundance says little. This chain joins TRBV11-2 and TRBJ2-2, with unresolved D. Germline CDR1 SGHAT, CDR2 FQNNGV. Trimming cost V 1 base and J 7 bases, with 7 bases left between them. This CDR3 region has 13 residues. This chain's CDR3 is CASSLVNLGELFF. The DNA of the CDR3 is TGTGCCAGCAGCTTAGTCAATCTCGGGGAGCTGTTTTTT.

As for this clonotype: Because this beta chain is a stray read in a library intended to capture alpha chains, its abundance should not be given much weight. DNA for the CDR3: TGCAGTGCTAGAGATCTCGGGACAGGGGGTACATATGGCTACACCTTC. This gives the protein CSARDLGTGGTYGYTF. The rearrangement joins TRBV20-1 to TRBJ1-2, with TRBD1 matching over 11 bases. J gave up 5 bases and V 0 bases, and 8 bases lay outside the gene matches. CDR1 is DFQATT and CDR2 is SNEGSKA in the germline V gene (reference sequence). The CDR3 contains 16 residues.

As for this clonotype: A library prepared for alpha chains yielded this beta chain as an off-target read; its size is of little meaning. The gene calls are TRBV7-3 and TRBJ2-6; a possible D gene is TRBD2 (6 bases). CDR3 length equals 18 residues. Germline-derived CDR1 and CDR2 are SGHTA and FQGTGA. V gave up 5 bases and J gave up 2 bases, with 19 bases separating them. DNA of the CDR3: TGTGCCAGCAGCCCCGTTTACGGAGGGGCGCCTGGGGCCAACGTCCTGACTTTC. Amino acids: CASSPVYGGAPGANVLTF.

This clonotype is medium-sized (0.01 to 0.1%). This beta chain represents an off-target read in a library built for alpha chains; its size is of limited meaning. The rearrangement joins TRBV12-3 or TRBV12-4 to TRBJ2-1; maybe TRBD1 (6 bases). This CDR3 region has 14 residues. Trimming pared 3 bases from V and 5 bases from J, leaving 11 bases between. The CDR3 region has the DNA TGTGCCAGCAGTTTGCAGGGGACACACAATGAGCAGTTCTTC. This codes for CASSLQGTHNEQFF.

This clonotype was seen once. With the library built for alpha chains, this beta chain is off target and its frequency is not meaningful. The chain combines TRBV12-3 or TRBV12-4 with TRBJ2-3; 7 nucleotides agree with TRBD2. With V trimmed by 5 bases and J by 0 bases, 2 bases remained unmatched. There are 14 residues in the CDR3. CDR3 sequence: CASSGRGSTDTQYF. The CDR3 nucleotides are TGTGCCAGCAGTGGGAGGGGAAGCACAGATACGCAGTATTTT.

This clonotype is judged medium-sized. This beta chain was picked up by a library intended for alpha chains and is off target, so its count carries little meaning. Here the CDR3 DNA reads TGTGCCAGCAGCTCAACGCAGGTGGGAGATGGCTACACCTTC. Its translation: CASSSTQVGDGYTF. The V gene is TRBV9, the J gene TRBJ1-2; D call uncertain. Germline assignment: CDR1 SGDLS and CDR2 YYNGEE. This CDR3 is 14 amino acids long. V lost 4 bases to trimming and J lost 6 bases, with 16 bases between them.